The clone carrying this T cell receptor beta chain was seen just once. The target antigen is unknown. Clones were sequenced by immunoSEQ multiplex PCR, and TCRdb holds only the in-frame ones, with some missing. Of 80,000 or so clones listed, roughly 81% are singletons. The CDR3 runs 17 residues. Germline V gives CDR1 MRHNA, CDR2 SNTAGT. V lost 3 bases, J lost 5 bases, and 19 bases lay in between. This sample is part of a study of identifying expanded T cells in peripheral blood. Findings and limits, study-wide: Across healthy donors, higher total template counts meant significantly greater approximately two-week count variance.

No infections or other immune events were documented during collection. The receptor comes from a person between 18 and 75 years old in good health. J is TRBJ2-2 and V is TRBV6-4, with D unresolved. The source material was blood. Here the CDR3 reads CASSDYVLDLDTGELFF. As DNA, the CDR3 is TGTGCCAGCAGTGATTACGTGCTGGACCTGGATACCGGGGAGCTGTTTTTT.